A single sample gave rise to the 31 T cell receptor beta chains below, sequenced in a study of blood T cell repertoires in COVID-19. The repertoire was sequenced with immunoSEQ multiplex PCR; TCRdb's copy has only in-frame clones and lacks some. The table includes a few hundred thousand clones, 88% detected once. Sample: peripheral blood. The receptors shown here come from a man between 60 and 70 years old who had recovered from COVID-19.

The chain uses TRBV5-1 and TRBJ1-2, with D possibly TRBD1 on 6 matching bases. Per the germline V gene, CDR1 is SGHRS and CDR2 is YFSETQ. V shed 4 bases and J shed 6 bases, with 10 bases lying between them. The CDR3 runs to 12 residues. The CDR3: CASSVGGDGYTF. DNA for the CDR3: TGCGCCAGCAGCGTAGGGGGGGATGGCTACACCTTC.

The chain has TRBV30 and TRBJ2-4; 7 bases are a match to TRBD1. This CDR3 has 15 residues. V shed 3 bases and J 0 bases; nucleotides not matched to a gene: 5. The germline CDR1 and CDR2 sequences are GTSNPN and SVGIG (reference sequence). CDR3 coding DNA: TGTGCCTGGAGAGGGGGCGCCCTAGCCAAAAACATTCAGTACTTC. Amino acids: CAWRGGALAKNIQYF.

Here the CDR3 reads CASSSGLELYGYTF. The CDR3 coding sequence is TGTGCCAGCAGCTCCGGACTCGAGCTCTATGGCTACACCTTC. The genes are TRBV7-2 and TRBJ1-2, with D uncertain. From germline, CDR1 is SGHTA and CDR2 FQGNSA. The CDR3 totals 14 residues. Trimming shortened V by 4 bases and J by 4 bases, and 13 bases separated the two germline ends.

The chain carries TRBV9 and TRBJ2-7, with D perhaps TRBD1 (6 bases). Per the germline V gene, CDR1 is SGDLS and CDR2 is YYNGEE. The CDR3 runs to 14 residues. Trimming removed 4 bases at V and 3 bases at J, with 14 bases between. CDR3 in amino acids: CASSPWDIFYEQYF. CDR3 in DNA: TGTGCCAGCAGCCCCTGGGACATCTTCTACGAGCAGTACTTC. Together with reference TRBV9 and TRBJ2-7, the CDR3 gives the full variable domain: DSGVTQTPKHLITATGQRVTLRCSPRSGDLSVYWYQQSLDQGLQFLIQYYNGEERAKGNILERFSAQQFPDLHSELNLSSLELGDSALYFCASSPWDIFYEQYFGPGTRLTVT.

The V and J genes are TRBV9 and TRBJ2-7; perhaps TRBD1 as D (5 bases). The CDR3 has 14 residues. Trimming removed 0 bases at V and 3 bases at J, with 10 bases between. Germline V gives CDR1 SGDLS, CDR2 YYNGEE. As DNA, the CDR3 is TGTGCCAGCAGCGTAGGGGGCATAGACTACGAGCAGTACTTC. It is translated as CASSVGGIDYEQYF.

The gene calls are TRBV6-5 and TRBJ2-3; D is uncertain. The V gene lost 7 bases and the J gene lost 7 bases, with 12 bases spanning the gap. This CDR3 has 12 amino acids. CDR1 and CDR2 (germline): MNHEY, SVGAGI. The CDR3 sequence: CASKNELNTQYF. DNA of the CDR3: TGTGCCAGCAAAAACGAGTTAAATACGCAGTATTTT.

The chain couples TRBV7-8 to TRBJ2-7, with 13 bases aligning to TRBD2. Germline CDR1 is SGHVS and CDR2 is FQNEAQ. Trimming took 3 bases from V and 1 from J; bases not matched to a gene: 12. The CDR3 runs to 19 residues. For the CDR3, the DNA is TGTGCCAGCAGCTTTCCCCCTTACGGGACTAGCGGGGTATCCTACGAGCAGTACTTC. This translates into CASSFPPYGTSGVSYEQYF.

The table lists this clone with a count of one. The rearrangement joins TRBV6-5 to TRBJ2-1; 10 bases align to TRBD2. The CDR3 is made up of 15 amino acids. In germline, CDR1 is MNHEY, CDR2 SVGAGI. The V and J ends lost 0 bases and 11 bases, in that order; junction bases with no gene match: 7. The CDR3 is CASSYSLAGALQQFF. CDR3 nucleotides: TGTGCCAGCAGTTACTCGCTAGCGGGGGCCCTCCAGCAGTTCTTC.

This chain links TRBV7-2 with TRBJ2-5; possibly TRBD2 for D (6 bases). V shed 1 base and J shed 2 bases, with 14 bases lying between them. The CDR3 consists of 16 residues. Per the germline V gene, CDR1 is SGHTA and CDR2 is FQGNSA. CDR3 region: CASSLGTGGGQETQYF. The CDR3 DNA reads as TGTGCCAGCAGCTTAGGTACCGGGGGTGGGCAAGAGACCCAGTACTTC. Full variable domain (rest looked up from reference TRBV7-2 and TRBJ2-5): GAGVSQSPSNKVTEKGKDVELRCDPISGHTALYWYRQSLGQGLEFLIYFQGNSAPDKSGLPSDRFSAERTGGSVSTLTIQRTQQEDSAVYLCASSLGTGGGQETQYFGPGTRLLVL.

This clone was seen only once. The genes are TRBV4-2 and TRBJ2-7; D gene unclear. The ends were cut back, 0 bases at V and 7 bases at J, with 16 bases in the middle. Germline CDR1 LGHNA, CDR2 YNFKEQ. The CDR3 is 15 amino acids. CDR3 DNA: TGTGCCAGCAGCCAAGATGAAGGAACACCAGGAGAGCAGTACTTC. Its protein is CASSQDEGTPGEQYF.

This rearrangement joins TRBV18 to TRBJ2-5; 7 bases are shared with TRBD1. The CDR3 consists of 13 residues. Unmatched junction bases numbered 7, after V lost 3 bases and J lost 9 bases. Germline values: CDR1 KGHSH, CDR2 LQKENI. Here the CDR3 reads CASSPDRESPQYF. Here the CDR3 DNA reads TGTGCCAGCTCACCTGACAGGGAGAGCCCCCAGTACTTC.

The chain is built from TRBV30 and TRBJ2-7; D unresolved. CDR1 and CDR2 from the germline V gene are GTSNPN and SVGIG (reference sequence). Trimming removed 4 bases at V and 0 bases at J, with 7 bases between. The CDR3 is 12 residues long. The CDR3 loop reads CAWKTGSYEQYF. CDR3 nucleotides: TGTGCCTGGAAAACCGGCTCCTACGAGCAGTACTTC.

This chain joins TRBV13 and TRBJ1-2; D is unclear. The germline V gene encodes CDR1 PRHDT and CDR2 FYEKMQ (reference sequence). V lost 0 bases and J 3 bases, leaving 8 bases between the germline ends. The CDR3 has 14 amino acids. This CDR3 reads CASSLGGRYYGYTF. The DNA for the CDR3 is TGTGCCAGCAGCTTAGGCGGCAGGTACTATGGCTACACCTTC.

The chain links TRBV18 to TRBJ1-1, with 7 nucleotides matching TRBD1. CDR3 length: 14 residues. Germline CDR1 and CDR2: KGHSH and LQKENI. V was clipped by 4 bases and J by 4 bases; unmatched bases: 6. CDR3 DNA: TGTGCCAGCTCACAACAGGGGCCGAGCACTGAAGCTTTCTTT. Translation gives CASSQQGPSTEAFF.

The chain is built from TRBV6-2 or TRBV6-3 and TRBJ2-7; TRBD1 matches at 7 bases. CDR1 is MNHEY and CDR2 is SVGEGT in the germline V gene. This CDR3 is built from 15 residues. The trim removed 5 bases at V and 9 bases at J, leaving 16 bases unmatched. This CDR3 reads CASSGRTGDFRVQYF. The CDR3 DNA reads TGTGCCAGCAGTGGGCGGACAGGAGACTTCAGGGTGCAGTACTTC.

For the CDR3, the DNA is TGTGCCAGCAGCCTACGGACAGGGAGGGACGAGCAGTACTTC. The encoded protein is CASSLRTGRDEQYF. V and J are TRBV6-5 and TRBJ2-7; D is perhaps TRBD1 (8 bases). There are 14 residues in the CDR3. V shed 6 bases and J shed 5 bases, with 17 bases lying between them. The V gene's germline CDR1 is MNHEY and CDR2 SVGAGI.

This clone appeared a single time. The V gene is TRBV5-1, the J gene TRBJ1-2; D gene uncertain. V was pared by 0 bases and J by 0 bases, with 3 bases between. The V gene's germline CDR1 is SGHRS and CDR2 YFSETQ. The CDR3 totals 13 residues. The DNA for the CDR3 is TGCGCCAGCAGCTTGGTCACTAACTATGGCTACACCTTC. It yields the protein CASSLVTNYGYTF.

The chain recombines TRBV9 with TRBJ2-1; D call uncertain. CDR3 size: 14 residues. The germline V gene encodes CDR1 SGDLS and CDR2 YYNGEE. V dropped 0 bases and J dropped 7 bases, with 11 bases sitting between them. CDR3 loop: CASSVGAMVNEQFF. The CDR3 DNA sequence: TGTGCCAGCAGCGTAGGGGCTATGGTTAATGAGCAGTTCTTC.

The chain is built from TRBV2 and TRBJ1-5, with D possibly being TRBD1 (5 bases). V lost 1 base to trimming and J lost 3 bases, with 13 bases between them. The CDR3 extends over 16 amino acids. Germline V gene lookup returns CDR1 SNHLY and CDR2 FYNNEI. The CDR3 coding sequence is TGTGCCAGCAGTGAAGTGGGGGGGTTTCTCAATCAGCCCCAGCATTTT. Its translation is CASSEVGGFLNQPQHF.

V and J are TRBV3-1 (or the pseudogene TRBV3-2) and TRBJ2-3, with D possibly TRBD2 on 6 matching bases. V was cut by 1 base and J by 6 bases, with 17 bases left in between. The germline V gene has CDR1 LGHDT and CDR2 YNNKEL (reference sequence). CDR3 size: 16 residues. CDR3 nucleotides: TGTGCCAGCAGCCAAGGGCCCACTAGCACAAAGGATACGCAGTATTTT. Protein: CASSQGPTSTKDTQYF.

CDR3 DNA sequence: TGTGCCAGTGGAACTACAGGGGGGGACTATGGCTACACCTTC. It specifies CASGTTGGDYGYTF. This chain links TRBV19 with TRBJ1-2; 8 positions agree with TRBD1. J gave up 3 bases and V 8 bases, and 8 bases lay outside the gene matches. This CDR3 is 14 amino acids long. Germline V gene data show CDR1 as LNHDA and CDR2 as SQIVND (reference sequence).

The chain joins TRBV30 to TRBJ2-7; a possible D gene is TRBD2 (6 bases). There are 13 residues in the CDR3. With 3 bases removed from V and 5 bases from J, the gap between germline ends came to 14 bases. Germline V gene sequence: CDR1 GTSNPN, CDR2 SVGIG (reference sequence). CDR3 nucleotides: TGTGCCTGGAGCCGGGGCGGGGTGAACGAGCAGTACTTC. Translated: CAWSRGGVNEQYF.

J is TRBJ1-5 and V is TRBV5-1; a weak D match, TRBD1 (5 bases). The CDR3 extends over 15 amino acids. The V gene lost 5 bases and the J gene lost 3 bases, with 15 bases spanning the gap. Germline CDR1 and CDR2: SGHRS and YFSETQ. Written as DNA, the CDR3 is TGCGCCAGCAGTGTGATGGGGGGGGACAATCAGCCCCAGCATTTT. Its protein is CASSVMGGDNQPQHF.

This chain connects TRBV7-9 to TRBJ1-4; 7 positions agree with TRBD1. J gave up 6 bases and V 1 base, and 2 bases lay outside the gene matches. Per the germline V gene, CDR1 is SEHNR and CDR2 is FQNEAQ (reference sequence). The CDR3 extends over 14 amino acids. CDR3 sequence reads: CASSLETGYEKLFF. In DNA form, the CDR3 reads TGTGCCAGCAGCTTAGAGACAGGGTATGAAAAACTGTTTTTT.

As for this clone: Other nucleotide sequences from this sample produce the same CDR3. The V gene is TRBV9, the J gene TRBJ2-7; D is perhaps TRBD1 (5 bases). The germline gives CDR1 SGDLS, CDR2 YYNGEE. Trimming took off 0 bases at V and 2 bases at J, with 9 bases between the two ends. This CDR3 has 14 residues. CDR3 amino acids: CASSVGTSTYEQYF. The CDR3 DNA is TGTGCCAGCAGCGTAGGGACATCGACCTACGAGCAGTACTTC.

The CDR3 bases are TGTGCCAGCATGTCGGGGAATAGGGATTCACCCCTCCACTTT. Protein product: CASMSGNRDSPLHF. This chain links TRBV2 with TRBJ1-6; D is unresolved. The V gene's germline CDR1 is SNHLY and CDR2 FYNNEI. CDR3 length: 14 residues. V shed 7 bases and J shed 8 bases, with 15 bases lying between them. Variable domain in full (rest from reference TRBV2 and TRBJ1-6): EPEVTQTPSHQVTQMGQEVILRCVPISNHLYFYWYRQILGQKVEFLVSFYNNEISEKSEIFDDQFSVERPDGSNFTLKIRSTKLEDSAMYFCASMSGNRDSPLHFGNGTRLTVT.

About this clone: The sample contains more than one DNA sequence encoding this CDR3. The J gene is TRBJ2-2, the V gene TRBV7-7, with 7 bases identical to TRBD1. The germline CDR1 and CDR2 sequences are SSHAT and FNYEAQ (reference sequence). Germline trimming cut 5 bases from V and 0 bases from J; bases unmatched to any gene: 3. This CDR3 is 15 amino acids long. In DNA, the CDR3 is TGTGCCAGCAGCCTGGGGACAGCGAACACCGGGGAGCTGTTTTTT. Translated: CASSLGTANTGELFF.

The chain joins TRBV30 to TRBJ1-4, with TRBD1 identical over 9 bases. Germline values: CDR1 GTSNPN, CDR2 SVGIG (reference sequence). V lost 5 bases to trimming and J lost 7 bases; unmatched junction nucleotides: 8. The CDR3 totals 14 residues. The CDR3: CAWGLGTGTEKLFF. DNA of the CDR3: TGTGCCTGGGGACTGGGGACAGGGACTGAAAAACTGTTTTTT.

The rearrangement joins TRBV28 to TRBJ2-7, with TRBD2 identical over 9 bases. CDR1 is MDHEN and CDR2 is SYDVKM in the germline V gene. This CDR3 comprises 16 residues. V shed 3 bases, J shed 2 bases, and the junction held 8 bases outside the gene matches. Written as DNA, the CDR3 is TGTGCCAGCAGTTTTAGCCTAGCGGGGCTTACCTACGAGCAGTACTTC. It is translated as CASSFSLAGLTYEQYF.

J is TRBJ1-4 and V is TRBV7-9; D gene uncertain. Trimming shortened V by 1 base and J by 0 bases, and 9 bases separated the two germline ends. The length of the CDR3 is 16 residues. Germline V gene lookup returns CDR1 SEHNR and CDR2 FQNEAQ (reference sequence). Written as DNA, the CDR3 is TGTGCCAGCAGCTTAGTGGGGAGTTCAACTAATGAAAAACTGTTTTTT. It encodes CASSLVGSSTNEKLFF.

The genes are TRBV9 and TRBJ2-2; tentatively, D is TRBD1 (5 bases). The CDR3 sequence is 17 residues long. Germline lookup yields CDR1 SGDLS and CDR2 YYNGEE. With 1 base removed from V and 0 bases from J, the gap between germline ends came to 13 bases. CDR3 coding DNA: TGTGCCAGCAGCGTATTTGGGGCAGGGACGAACACCGGGGAGCTGTTTTTT. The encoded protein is CASSVFGAGTNTGELFF.